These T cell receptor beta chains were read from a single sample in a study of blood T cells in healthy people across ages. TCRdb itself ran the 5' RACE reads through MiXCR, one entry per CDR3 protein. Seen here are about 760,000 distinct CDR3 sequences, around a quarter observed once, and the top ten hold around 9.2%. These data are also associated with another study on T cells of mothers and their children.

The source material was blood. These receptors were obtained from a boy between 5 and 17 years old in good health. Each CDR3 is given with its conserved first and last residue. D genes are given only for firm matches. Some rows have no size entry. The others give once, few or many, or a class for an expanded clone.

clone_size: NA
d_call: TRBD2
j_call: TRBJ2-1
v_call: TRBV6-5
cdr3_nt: TGTGCCAGCAGTTACTCCACCGGGACGGGGGGTCAACAGTTCTTC
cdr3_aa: CASSYSTGTGGQQFF

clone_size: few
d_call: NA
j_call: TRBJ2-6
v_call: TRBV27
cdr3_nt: TGTGCCAGCAATTCTGTTAGCGGCCGATTCTCTGGGGCCAACGTCCTGACTTTC
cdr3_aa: CASNSVSGRFSGANVLTF

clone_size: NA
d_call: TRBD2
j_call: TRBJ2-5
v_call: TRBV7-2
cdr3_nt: TGTGCCAGCAGCTTAGATCCAGCGGGGGGGCAAGAGACCCAGTACTTC
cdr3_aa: CASSLDPAGGQETQYF

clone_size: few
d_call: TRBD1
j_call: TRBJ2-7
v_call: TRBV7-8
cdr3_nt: TGTGCCAGCAGCTTACAGGGGGCCCACTACGAGCAGTACTTC
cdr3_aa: CASSLQGAHYEQYF

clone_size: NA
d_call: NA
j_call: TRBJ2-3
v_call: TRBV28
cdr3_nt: TGTGCCAGCAGCTGGACAGGCACAGATACGCAGTATTTT
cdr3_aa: CASSWTGTDTQYF

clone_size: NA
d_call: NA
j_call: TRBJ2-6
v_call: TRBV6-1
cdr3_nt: TGTGCCAGCAGCCCAAGGGGGGAAACAGGGGCCAACGTCCTGACTTTC
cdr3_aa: CASSPRGETGANVLTF

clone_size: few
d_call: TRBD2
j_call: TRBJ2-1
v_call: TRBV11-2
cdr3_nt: TGTGCCAGCAGCTTAGCCGGACTAGAGTCGAATGAGCAGTTCTTC
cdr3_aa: CASSLAGLESNEQFF

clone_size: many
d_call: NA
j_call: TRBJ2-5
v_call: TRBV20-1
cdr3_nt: TGCAGTGCCAGACAAGAGACCCAGTACTTC
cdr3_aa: CSARQETQYF

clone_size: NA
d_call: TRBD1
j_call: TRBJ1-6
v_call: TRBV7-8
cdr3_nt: TGTGCCAGCAGCTTAGACGCTACAGGGGGCTTCTATAATTCACCCCTCCACTTT
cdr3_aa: CASSLDATGGFYNSPLHF

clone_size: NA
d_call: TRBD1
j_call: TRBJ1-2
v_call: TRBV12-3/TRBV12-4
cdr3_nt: TGTGCCAGCTCCGACAGGGGAACGGGAGATGGCTACACCTTC
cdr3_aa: CASSDRGTGDGYTF

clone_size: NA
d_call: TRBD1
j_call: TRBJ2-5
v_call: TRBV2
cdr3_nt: TGTGCCAGCAGCGACCCGGGACAGGGGGCTCAAGAGACCCAGTACTTC
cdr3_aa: CASSDPGQGAQETQYF

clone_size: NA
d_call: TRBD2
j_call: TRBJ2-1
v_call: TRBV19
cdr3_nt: TGTGCCAGTGGCAGGACTAGCGGGGGGTCCTACAATGGGCAGTTCTTC
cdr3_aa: CASGRTSGGSYNGQFF

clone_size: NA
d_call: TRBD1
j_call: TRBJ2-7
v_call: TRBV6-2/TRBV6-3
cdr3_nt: TGTGCCAGCACCGGACCTGGGACAGGGTCGGAGCAGTACTTC
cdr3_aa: CASTGPGTGSEQYF

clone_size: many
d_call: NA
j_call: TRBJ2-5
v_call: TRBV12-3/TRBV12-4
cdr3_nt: TGTGCCAGCAGTACAGGGCCATGGGAGACCCAGTACTTC
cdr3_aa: CASSTGPWETQYF

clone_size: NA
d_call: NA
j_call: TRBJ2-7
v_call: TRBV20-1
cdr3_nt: TGCAGTGCTAGAGACGACAGGTTTAGCTACGAGCAGTACTTC
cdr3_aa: CSARDDRFSYEQYF

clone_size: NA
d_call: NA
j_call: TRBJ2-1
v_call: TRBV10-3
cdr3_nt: TGTGCCATCAGTGAGTCGAGTCCGCATGAGCAGTTCTTC
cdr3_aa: CAISESSPHEQFF

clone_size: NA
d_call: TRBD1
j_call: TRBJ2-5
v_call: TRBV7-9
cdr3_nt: TGTGCCAGCAGTTTGGGGACAGGGCTAGAAGAGACCCAGTACTTC
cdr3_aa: CASSLGTGLEETQYF

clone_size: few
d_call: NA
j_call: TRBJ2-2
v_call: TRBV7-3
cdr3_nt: TGTGCCAGCAGCCCTACCTCTGGCGGGGAGCTGTTTTTT
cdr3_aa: CASSPTSGGELFF

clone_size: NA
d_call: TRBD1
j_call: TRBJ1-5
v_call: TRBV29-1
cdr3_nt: TGCAGCGTTGCTATGACAGGGAACAATCAGCCCCAGCATTTT
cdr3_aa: CSVAMTGNNQPQHF

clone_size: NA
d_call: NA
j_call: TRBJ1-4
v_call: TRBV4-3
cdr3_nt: TGCGCCAGCAGCCAAGGGGGCGTCCCTAATGAAAAACTGTTTTTT
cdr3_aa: CASSQGGVPNEKLFF

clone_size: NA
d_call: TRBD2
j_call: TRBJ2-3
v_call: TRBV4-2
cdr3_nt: TGTGCCAGCAGCCAAGATCTTGGCGGGGGGGTATCAGATACGCAGTATTTT
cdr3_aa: CASSQDLGGGVSDTQYF

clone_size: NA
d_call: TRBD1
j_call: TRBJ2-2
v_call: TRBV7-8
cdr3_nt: TGTGCCAGCAGCTTAGGGACAGGGTACGCCGGGGAGCTGTTTTTT
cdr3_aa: CASSLGTGYAGELFF

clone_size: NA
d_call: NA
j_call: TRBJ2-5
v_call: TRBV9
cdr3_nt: TGTGCCAGCAGCCCCGCCGGGAGCCTCCAAGAGACCCAGTACTTC
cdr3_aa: CASSPAGSLQETQYF

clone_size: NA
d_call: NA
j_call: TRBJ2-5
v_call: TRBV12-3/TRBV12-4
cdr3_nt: TGTGCCAGCAGTTTTGGGGGGCAGCAGACCCAGTACTTC
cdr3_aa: CASSFGGQQTQYF

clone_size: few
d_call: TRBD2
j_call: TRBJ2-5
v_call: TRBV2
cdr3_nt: TGTGCCAGCAGGGACATCTGGGGGGGAGAGACCCAGTACTTC
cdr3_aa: CASRDIWGGETQYF

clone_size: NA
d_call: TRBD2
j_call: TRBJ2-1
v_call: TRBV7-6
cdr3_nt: TGTGCCAGCAGCCCAACGCCCCGACTAGCGGGGAACAATGAGCAGTTCTTC
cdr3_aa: CASSPTPRLAGNNEQFF

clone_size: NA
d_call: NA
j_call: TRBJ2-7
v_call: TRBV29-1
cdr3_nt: TGCAGCGCCGCGACAGTTGTAGTAGACGAGCAGTACTTC
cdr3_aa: CSAATVVVDEQYF

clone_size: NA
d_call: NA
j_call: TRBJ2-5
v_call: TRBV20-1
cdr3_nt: TGCAGTGCTAGGCGTGGGTCTGAAGAGACCCAGTACTTC
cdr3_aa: CSARRGSEETQYF

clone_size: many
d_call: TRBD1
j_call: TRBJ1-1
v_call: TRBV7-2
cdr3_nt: TGTGCCAGCAGCACATGGACAGGGGGCACTGAAGCTTTCTTT
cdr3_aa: CASSTWTGGTEAFF

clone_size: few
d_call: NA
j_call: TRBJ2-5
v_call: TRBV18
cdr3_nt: TGTGCCAGCTCAACAGATTACCTTCATGGGCAGTACTTC
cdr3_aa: CASSTDYLHGQYF

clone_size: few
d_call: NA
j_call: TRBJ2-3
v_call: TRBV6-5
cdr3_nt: TGTGCCAGCAGTTCCCTCGGGACCATTTTGGGAACAGATACGCAGTATTTT
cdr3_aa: CASSSLGTILGTDTQYF

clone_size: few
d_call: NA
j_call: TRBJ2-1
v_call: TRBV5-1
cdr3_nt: TGCGCCAGCAGCTTCAACCGGAACAATGAGCAGTTCTTC
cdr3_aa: CASSFNRNNEQFF

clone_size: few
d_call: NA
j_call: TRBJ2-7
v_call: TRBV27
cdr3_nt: TGTGCCAGCAGCCGCTTAGGGGCAGGGGCCGACGACGAGCAGTACTTC
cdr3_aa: CASSRLGAGADDEQYF

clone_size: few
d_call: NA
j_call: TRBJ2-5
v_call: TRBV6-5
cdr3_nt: TGTGCCAGCAGTTACTCGGGCAGGCCCCAAGAGACCCAGTACTTC
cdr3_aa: CASSYSGRPQETQYF

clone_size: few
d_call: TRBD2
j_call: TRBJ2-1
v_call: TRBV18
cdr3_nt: TGTGCCAGCTCACCCGGATGGACTAGCGGGAGGGCCAATGAGCAGTTCTTC
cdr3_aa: CASSPGWTSGRANEQFF

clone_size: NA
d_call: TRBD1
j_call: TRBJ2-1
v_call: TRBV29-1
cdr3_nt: TGCAGCGTGCGACAGGGGGTAAGGGGTGAGCAGTTCTTC
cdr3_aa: CSVRQGVRGEQFF

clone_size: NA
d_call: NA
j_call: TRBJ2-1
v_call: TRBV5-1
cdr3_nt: TGCGCCAGCAACAAGGAGCTGAGGGATGAGCAGTTCTTC
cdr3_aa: CASNKELRDEQFF

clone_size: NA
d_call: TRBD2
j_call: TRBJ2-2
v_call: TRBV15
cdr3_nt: TGTGCCACCAGCAGACTAACTAGCGGGGGGAACACCGGGGAGCTGTTTTTT
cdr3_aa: CATSRLTSGGNTGELFF

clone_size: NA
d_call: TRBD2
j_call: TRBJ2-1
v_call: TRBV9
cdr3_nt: TGTGCCAGCAGCGTAGCACTAGCGGGCCAGGAGTATGAGCAGTTCTTC
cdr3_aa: CASSVALAGQEYEQFF

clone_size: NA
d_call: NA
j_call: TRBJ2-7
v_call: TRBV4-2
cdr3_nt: TGTGCCAGCAGCCAAGTACTAGGACAGACCTTCGAGCAGTACTTC
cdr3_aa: CASSQVLGQTFEQYF

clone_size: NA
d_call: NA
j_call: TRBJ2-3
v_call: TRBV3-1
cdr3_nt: TGTGCCTGCAGCCTCACTAGGACGAGCACAGATACGCAGTATTTT
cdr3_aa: CACSLTRTSTDTQYF

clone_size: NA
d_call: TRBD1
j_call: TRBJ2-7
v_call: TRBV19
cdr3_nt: TGTGCCAGTACCGGGACAGAGCCCTACGAGCAGTACTTC
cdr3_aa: CASTGTEPYEQYF

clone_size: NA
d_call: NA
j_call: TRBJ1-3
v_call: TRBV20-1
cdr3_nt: TGCAGTGCTAGAGAGTTCCTCTCTGGAAACACCATATATTTT
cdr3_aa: CSAREFLSGNTIYF

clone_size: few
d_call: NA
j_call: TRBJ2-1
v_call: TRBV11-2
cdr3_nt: TGTGCCAGCAGAGGAGGGGTACCGAGCTCCTACAATGAGCAGTTCTTC
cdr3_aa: CASRGGVPSSYNEQFF

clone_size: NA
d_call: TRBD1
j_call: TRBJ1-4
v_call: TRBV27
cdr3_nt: TGTGCCAGCAGGCAGGGACAGGGATTTGATGAAAAACTGTTTTTT
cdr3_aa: CASRQGQGFDEKLFF

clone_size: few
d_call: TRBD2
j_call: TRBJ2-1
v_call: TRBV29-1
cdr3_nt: TGCAGCGCCGGACTAGCGGGTGACAATGAGCAGTTCTTC
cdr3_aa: CSAGLAGDNEQFF

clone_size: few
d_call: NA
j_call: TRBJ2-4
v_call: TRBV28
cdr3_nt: TGTGCCAGCAGTTCTCAAGGTCTAGCCAAAAACATTCAGTACTTC
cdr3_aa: CASSSQGLAKNIQYF

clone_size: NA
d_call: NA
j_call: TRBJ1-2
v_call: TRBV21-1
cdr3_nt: TGTGCCAGCAGCAACCAGGGGAGTATATCCGGCTACACCTTC
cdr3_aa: CASSNQGSISGYTF

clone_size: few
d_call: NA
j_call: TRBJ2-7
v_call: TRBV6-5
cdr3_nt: TGTGCCAGCAGTTACGAGGACACGGGACCCTACGAGCAGTACTTC
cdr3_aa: CASSYEDTGPYEQYF

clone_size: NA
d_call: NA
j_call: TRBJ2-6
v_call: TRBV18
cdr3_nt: TGTGCCAGCTCACCAGTAGGAAGGGGACGGGCGATCTCTGGGGCCAACGTCCTGACTTTC
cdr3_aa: CASSPVGRGRAISGANVLTF

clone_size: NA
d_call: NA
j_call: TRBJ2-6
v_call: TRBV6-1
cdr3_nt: TGTGCCGGCCAGAAAACTAGCTCTGGGGCCAACGTCCTGACTTTC
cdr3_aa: CAGQKTSSGANVLTF

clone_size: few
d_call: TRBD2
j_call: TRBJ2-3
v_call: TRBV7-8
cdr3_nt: TGTGCCAGCAGCTTACCGACTAGCGGGACCACAGATACGCAGTATTTT
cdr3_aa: CASSLPTSGTTDTQYF

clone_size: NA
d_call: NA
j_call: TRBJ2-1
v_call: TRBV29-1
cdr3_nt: TGCAGCGTTGTAAGGACAGCTAACTACAATGAGCAGTTCTTC
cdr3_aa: CSVVRTANYNEQFF

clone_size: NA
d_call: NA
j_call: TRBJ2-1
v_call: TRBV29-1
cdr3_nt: TGCAGCGCCCCGGGTGGGGGGTCGCAGTTCTTC
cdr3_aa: CSAPGGGSQFF

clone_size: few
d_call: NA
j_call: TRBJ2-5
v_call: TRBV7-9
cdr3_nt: TGTGCCAGCAGCTCCGACGGGGACCAAGAGACCCAGTACTTC
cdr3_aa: CASSSDGDQETQYF

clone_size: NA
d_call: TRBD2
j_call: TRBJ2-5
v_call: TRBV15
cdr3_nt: TGTGCCACTCAGGTCGGGAGGGAGACCCAGTACTTC
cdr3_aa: CATQVGRETQYF

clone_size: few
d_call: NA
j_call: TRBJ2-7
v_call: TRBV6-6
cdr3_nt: TGTGCCAGCGGGGGACACTCCTACGAGCAGTACTTC
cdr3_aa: CASGGHSYEQYF

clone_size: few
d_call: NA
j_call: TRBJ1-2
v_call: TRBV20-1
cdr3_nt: TGCAGTGCTAGGGACAGTTCCTATGGCTACACCTTC
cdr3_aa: CSARDSSYGYTF

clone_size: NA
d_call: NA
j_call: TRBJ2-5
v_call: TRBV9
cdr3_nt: TGTGCCAGCAGCGAGGGACCGGGACTGCTGATACAAGAGACCCAGTACTTC
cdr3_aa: CASSEGPGLLIQETQYF